The source of this T cell receptor (beta chain) is a study of T cells in Graves' hyperthyroidism and ophthalmopathy. Across the whole study: Once the initial diagnosis was made, peripheral blood was obtained before any treatment.

The sample holds a few counts of this clonotype. There are 13 residues in the CDR3. With 5 bases removed from V and 4 bases from J, the gap between germline ends came to 9 bases. Newly diagnosed hyperthyroidism patients aged 18 to 65 years had disease lasting under 2 months. Thyroid ultrasound, orbital computed tomography, clinical symptoms, and serum thyroxine and TRAb underpinned diagnoses. The investigators amplified TCR beta CDR3 regions from RNA transcripts. With the HTBI primer set, the TCR CDR3 went through a first round of RT-PCR. TCRdb reprocessed the multiplex PCR reads with MiXCR, giving one entry per CDR3 protein. This repertoire shows around 600,000 distinct CDR3 sequences, around 14% found once; its top ten account for under 7.5%.

The receptor comes from a woman aged 25-40 years with Graves' hyperthyroidism. The sequencing sample was made of blood. The rearrangement uses TRBV12-3 or TRBV12-4 and TRBJ2-1; no clear D. The CDR3: CASSNQDYNEQFF. The CDR3 coding sequence is TGTGCCAGCAGTAACCAAGATTACAATGAGCAGTTCTTC.